The 5 T cell receptor beta chains below were found in one sample sequenced in a study of T cells in Graves' hyperthyroidism and ophthalmopathy. From RNA transcripts, TCR beta CDR3 regions were amplified. HTBI primers were used for first-round RT-PCR of the TCR CDR3. TCRdb called the multiplex PCR reads again in MiXCR, with one record for every CDR3 protein. The sample lists 600,000 to 850,000 distinct CDR3 sequences, roughly a sixth occurring once. Sequencing used blood. These receptor sequences come from a woman between 45 and 65 years old with Graves' hyperthyroidism that later progressed to Graves' ophthalmopathy.

This clonotype has a handful of counts. The chain employs TRBV20-1 and TRBJ1-4; TRBD1 matches 7 bases. J lost 4 bases, V lost 6 bases, and 8 bases had no gene match. Germline CDR1 is DFQATT and CDR2 is SNEGSKA (reference sequence). The length of the CDR3 is 14 residues. The CDR3 loop is CSADRDRLNEKLFF. The CDR3 bases are TGCAGTGCGGACCGGGACAGACTTAATGAAAAACTGTTTTTT.

This clonotype was seen more than once but under ten times. The J gene is TRBJ2-5, the V gene TRBV4-2, with 12 bases aligning to TRBD2. Germline CDR1 is LGHNA and CDR2 is YNFKEQ. The length of the CDR3 is 17 residues. V gave up 0 bases and J gave up 4 bases; unmatched junction bases: 6. The CDR3 nucleotides read TGTGCCAGCAGCCAAGAGGAGCTAGCGGGGGGGGGAGAGACCCAGTACTTC. Encoded protein: CASSQEELAGGGETQYF.

In its sample, this clonotype was seen a few times. The chain's CDR3 is CASSDWGDNQPQHF. The DNA of the CDR3 is TGTGCCAGCAGTGATTGGGGGGACAATCAGCCCCAGCATTTT. V and J are TRBV2 and TRBJ1-5; a possible D gene is TRBD1 (5 bases). CDR3 length equals 14 residues. Trimming cost V 3 bases and J 3 bases, with 9 bases left between them. Germline CDR1 is SNHLY and CDR2 is FYNNEI.

This clonotype was seen a few times. The genes are TRBV6-1 and TRBJ1-6; D remains unclear. The CDR3 is 16 residues long. V gave up 4 bases and J gave up 6 bases, with 16 bases separating them. Germline lookup yields CDR1 MNHNS and CDR2 SASEGT. CDR3: CASSVLLTAANSPLHF. The CDR3 DNA reads TGTGCCAGCAGTGTCCTCCTAACAGCGGCTAATTCACCCCTCCACTTT.

This chain links TRBV20-1 with TRBJ1-1; D call uncertain. Germline CDR1 DFQATT, CDR2 SNEGSKA (reference sequence). The length of the CDR3 is 9 residues. Deletions cut 6 bases from V and 7 bases from J, with 6 bases between. CDR3 in DNA: TGCAGTGCGGAGGATGAAGCTTTCTTT. Translation gives CSAEDEAFF.